These 26 T cell receptor beta chains came from one sample sequenced in a study of read filtering for tumor transcriptome and immune sequencing. Molecular barcoded adaptors covering alpha/delta and beta/gamma chains were used on roughly 400 ng RNA. A single record per CDR3 protein comes from TCRdb applying MiXCR to the reads. This sample yields tens of thousands of distinct CDR3 sequences, of which around 14% are seen a single time; 45% to 50% belongs to the top ten. The specimen was a population of CD138-negative cells sorted from bone marrow. These receptors came from a donor at least 40 years old with multiple myeloma.

This clonotype was found many times. V gene TRBV5-1 combines with J gene TRBJ2-6; perhaps TRBD1 as D (6 bases). CDR1 is SGHRS, CDR2 YFSETQ, per germline. Trimming removed 5 bases at V and 0 bases at J, with 6 bases between. CDR3 length: 14 residues. The CDR3 loop is CASRDSSGANVLTF. Written as DNA, the CDR3 is TGCGCCAGCAGGGACAGCTCTGGGGCCAACGTCCTGACTTTC. Complete variable domain (other parts from reference TRBV5-1 and TRBJ2-6): KAGVTQTPRYLIKTRGQQVTLSCSPISGHRSVSWYQQTPGQGLQFLFEYFSETQRNKGNFPGRFSGRQFSNSRSEMNVSTLELGDSALYLCASRDSSGANVLTFGAGSRLTVL.

This clonotype was seen only a few times. The rearrangement joins TRBV14 to TRBJ2-1; 14 bases line up with TRBD2. The CDR3 loop spans 17 amino acids. The V and J ends lost 1 base and 9 bases, in that order; junction bases with no gene match: 8. The germline V gene encodes CDR1 SGHDN and CDR2 FVKESK. The CDR3 nucleotides are TGTGCCAGCAGCCAAGCTTGGACGGGACTAGCGGGAGCTGAGCAGTTCTTC. It yields the protein CASSQAWTGLAGAEQFF. The entire variable domain, with the rest obtained from reference TRBV14 and TRBJ2-1, is as follows: EAGVTQFPSHSVIEKGQTVTLRCDPISGHDNLYWYRRVMGKEIKFLLHFVKESKQDESGMPNNRFLAERTGGTYSTLKVQPAELEDSGVYFCASSQAWTGLAGAEQFFGPGTRLTVL.

In its sample, this clonotype is medium-sized. The chain combines TRBV20-1 with TRBJ2-7, with 13 nucleotides matching TRBD2. Germline CDR1 is DFQATT and CDR2 is SNEGSKA (reference sequence). The CDR3 has 16 amino acids. V was clipped by 1 base and J by 6 bases; unmatched bases: 9. CDR3 bases: TGCAGTGCTAGAGGGAGACTAGCGGGAGGTCTGCGCGAGCAGTACTTC. Its protein is CSARGRLAGGLREQYF.

The sample holds a few counts of this clonotype. This chain links TRBV20-1 with TRBJ2-7; 12 bases fit TRBD2. V trimming: 0 bases; J trimming: 1 base; junction bases outside the gene matches: 7. The CDR3 length is 17 residues. The germline gives CDR1 DFQATT, CDR2 SNEGSKA (reference sequence). DNA for the CDR3: TGCAGTGCTAGAGATTCTAGCGGGAGGGCCGCATCCTACGAGCAGTACTTC. It specifies CSARDSSGRAASYEQYF.

This clonotype was recorded a few times. This chain uses TRBV24-1 with TRBJ2-2, with D perhaps matching TRBD2 (5 bases). The germline V and J ends were trimmed by 4 bases and 10 bases, with 15 bases remaining between them. Germline CDR1 KGHDR, CDR2 SFDVKD. This CDR3 has 14 residues. CDR3 sequence reads: CATSESGVKLELFF. The CDR3 DNA reads TGTGCCACCAGTGAATCCGGGGTGAAATTGGAGCTGTTTTTT.

This clonotype was seen at least ten times. This chain joins TRBV5-4 and TRBJ2-3; D is ambiguous. CDR1 and CDR2 from the germline V gene are SGHNT and YYREEE (reference sequence). The V and J ends lost 0 bases and 0 bases respectively, with 8 bases between them. This CDR3 region has 15 residues. CDR3 loop: CASSLAKDSTDTQYF. In DNA form, the CDR3 reads TGTGCCAGCAGCTTGGCCAAAGACAGCACAGATACGCAGTATTTT.

This rearrangement joins TRBV5-1 to TRBJ2-5, with 11 bases aligning to TRBD2. Germline V lookup: CDR1 SGHRS, CDR2 YFSETQ. Germline trimming cut 4 bases from V and 6 bases from J; bases unmatched to any gene: 8. This CDR3 comprises 15 residues. Here the CDR3 DNA reads TGCGCCAGCAGCCCGACGGGACTAGCGGACCAGACCCAGTACTTC. It yields the protein CASSPTGLADQTQYF.

With respect to this clonotype: A much larger clonotype is one base distant, so this may be a read error. The missing conserved phenylalanine or tryptophan at the end of this CDR3 makes a read error likely. The chain is built from TRBV12-3 or TRBV12-4 and TRBJ2-1; 11 nucleotides agree with TRBD1. Trimming cost V 6 bases and J 9 bases; bases outside gene matches: 10. The CDR3 spans 15 residues. CDR3 nucleotide sequence: TGTGCCAGCAGATCGAGAATGGGACAGGGGGTTGAGCAGTTCCTC. Encoded protein: CASRSRMGQGVEQFL.

The sample holds many counts of this clonotype. The V call is TRBV19, the J call TRBJ2-7; the D gene could be TRBD1 or TRBD2 (5 bases each). Germline loops: CDR1 LNHDA, CDR2 SQIVND (reference sequence). There are 13 residues in the CDR3. The germline V and J ends were trimmed by 9 bases and 2 bases, with 14 bases remaining between them. Here the CDR3 reads CASSWDGAYEQYF. DNA for the CDR3: TGTGCCAGCTCGTGGGACGGCGCCTACGAGCAGTACTTC.

On this clonotype: One end of the junction fails to match germline, which may point to a read error. The genes are TRBV30 and TRBJ1-6; D is unclear. Germline V gives CDR1 GTSNPN, CDR2 SVGIG (reference sequence). The CDR3 consists of 11 residues. CDR3 sequence reads: CAWSDGIRHGF. In DNA form, the CDR3 reads TGTGCCTGGAGTGACGGGATTAGGCACGGATTT.

This clonotype was detected ten times or more. The genes are TRBV29-1 and TRBJ2-7, with no clear D. The CDR3 is 16 residues long. Between the trimmed V and J ends, which lost 0 bases and 4 bases, there was a span of 19 bases. Per germline, CDR1 SQVTM and CDR2 ANQGSEA. The CDR3 region is CSVEDGHGQQPYEQYF. CDR3 nucleotides: TGCAGCGTTGAAGATGGTCACGGCCAACAACCTTACGAGCAGTACTTC.

This clonotype has at least ten counts. The chain employs TRBV7-6 and TRBJ1-1; D may be TRBD1 (6 bases). Germline lookup yields CDR1 SGHVS and CDR2 FNYEAQ. Trimming stripped 2 bases from V and 1 base from J, with 17 bases between. There are 17 residues in the CDR3. In nucleotides, the CDR3 is TGTGCCAGCAGCTTAATGGAGGGGGGGCGAGGGAACACTGAAGCTTTCTTT. It encodes CASSLMEGGRGNTEAFF.

Worth noting for this clonotype: A much larger clone is a single base away; this may be a read error. V usage is TRBV20-1 and J usage is TRBJ2-3; 7 positions agree with TRBD2. V was pared by 8 bases and J by 8 bases, with 13 bases of the junction left unmatched. This CDR3 has 13 amino acids. Looked up from germline, CDR1 is DFQATT and CDR2 is SNEGSKA (reference sequence). The CDR3: CSSRGGQGGTQYF. The CDR3 nucleotides read TGCAGTTCCCGGGGAGGGCAGGGAGGTACGCAGTATTTT.

Of note for this clonotype: The junction shows a germline mismatch at one end, possibly a read error. This chain joins TRBV7-2 and TRBJ1-3, with 7 positions matching TRBD1. This CDR3 is 15 amino acids long. The germline CDR1 and CDR2 sequences are SGHTA and FQGNSA. For the CDR3, the DNA is TGTGCCAGCAGCTTTACGACAGGGTCTGGGAACACCATATATTTT. The encoded protein is CASSFTTGSGNTIYF.

This clonotype showed up many times. The V call is TRBV18, the J call TRBJ2-1; 12 bases agree with TRBD2. Germline V CDR1 and CDR2: KGHSH, LQKENI. The J segment lost 1 base and the V segment lost 3 bases, leaving 25 bases of the junction unmatched. CDR3 size: 24 residues. Written as DNA, the CDR3 is TGTGCCAGCTCACCCCTGACTAGCGGGAGCGTGGAACCTAGCCCAGGGCTATCCTACAATGAGCAGTTCTTC. The encoded protein is CASSPLTSGSVEPSPGLSYNEQFF.

This clonotype was recorded many times. The chain has TRBV6-6 and TRBJ2-3, with D unresolved. There are 14 residues in the CDR3. Trimming removed 2 bases at V and 6 bases at J, with 12 bases between. Looked up from germline, CDR1 is MNHNY and CDR2 is SVGAGI (reference sequence). The CDR3: CASSYGRSADTQYF. CDR3 DNA sequence: TGTGCCAGCAGTTACGGTAGGAGTGCCGATACGCAGTATTTT.

In this sample, this clonotype turned up many times. The chain has TRBV29-1 and TRBJ1-2, with a weak D call TRBD1 (5 bases). The CDR3 runs 12 residues. Germline lookup yields CDR1 SQVTM and CDR2 ANQGSEA. V lost 8 bases, J lost 5 bases, and 15 bases lay in between. The chain's CDR3 is CSFRDDRYGYTF. CDR3 sequence (DNA): TGCAGCTTCCGGGACGATCGTTATGGCTACACCTTC.

At least ten counts were recorded for this clonotype. The chain recombines TRBV29-1 with TRBJ2-3; possibly TRBD1 for D (6 bases). Per germline, CDR1 SQVTM and CDR2 ANQGSEA. V was shortened by 6 bases and J by 0 bases, with 13 bases between the two germline ends. The CDR3 has 14 amino acids. The CDR3 spells CSVRQDTSTDTQYF. CDR3 sequence (DNA): TGCAGCGTCAGACAGGATACTAGCACAGATACGCAGTATTTT.

This clonotype was recorded many times. J is TRBJ1-1 and V is TRBV6-5; the D gene is possibly TRBD1 (6 bases). The CDR3 sequence is 14 residues long. Germline lookup yields CDR1 MNHEY and CDR2 SVGAGI. The ends were cut back, 7 bases at V and 0 bases at J, with 12 bases in the middle. CDR3 in DNA: TGTGCCAGCAAATTACAGGGTCTGAACACTGAAGCTTTCTTT. The encoded protein is CASKLQGLNTEAFF.

This clonotype was counted at least ten times. The chain is built from TRBV20-1 and TRBJ2-1, with 8 positions matching TRBD2. Germline assignment: CDR1 DFQATT and CDR2 SNEGSKA (reference sequence). Unmatched junction bases numbered 13, after V lost 0 bases and J lost 3 bases. This CDR3 region has 18 residues. The CDR3 sequence is CSARDRVLAGQLYNEQFF. The CDR3 region has the DNA TGCAGTGCTAGAGATCGGGTATTAGCGGGGCAACTCTACAATGAGCAGTTCTTC.

The rearrangement joins TRBV5-4 to TRBJ2-5, with 7 bases fitting TRBD1. Germline V lookup: CDR1 SGHNT, CDR2 YYREEE (reference sequence). V dropped 6 bases and J dropped 5; count of bases not matched to a gene: 4. The CDR3 is 12 amino acids. The CDR3 DNA is TGTGCCAGCACGGACAGGTGGGAGACCCAGTACTTC. Translating gives CASTDRWETQYF.

The table lists this clonotype with many counts. V is TRBV6-1 and J is TRBJ2-7; D is unresolved. V lost 3 bases to trimming and J lost 2 bases, with 8 bases between them. In germline, CDR1 is MNHNS, CDR2 SASEGT. There are 13 residues in the CDR3. CDR3 sequence reads: CASSDGFPYEQYF. CDR3 sequence (DNA): TGTGCCAGCAGTGATGGGTTTCCCTACGAGCAGTACTTC.

This clonotype was observed many times. The V call is TRBV4-2, the J call TRBJ2-1; D is ambiguous. CDR3 length: 19 residues. Germline-derived CDR1 and CDR2 are LGHNA and YNFKEQ. V gave up 0 bases and J gave up 4 bases, with 22 bases separating them. In DNA form, the CDR3 reads TGTGCCAGCAGCCAAGATTTGGGGTTACCGATTCGGATTTACAATGAGCAGTTCTTC. The encoded protein is CASSQDLGLPIRIYNEQFF.

This clonotype was recorded at least ten times. The chain is built from TRBV29-1 and TRBJ2-6; D is possibly TRBD1 (5 bases). Germline CDR1 SQVTM, CDR2 ANQGSEA. This CDR3 has 16 amino acids. The V end lost 3 bases, the J end lost 0 bases, and 12 bases lay between the germline ends. Here the CDR3 reads CSVDDSSNSGANVLTF. The CDR3 nucleotides read TGCAGCGTTGACGACAGTTCCAACTCTGGGGCCAACGTCCTGACTTTC.

This clonotype came up many times. The CDR3 DNA reads as TGTGCCAGCTCATCGGACAGGGGGAACAATCAGCCCCAGCATTTT. Protein sequence: CASSSDRGNNQPQHF. The chain couples TRBV18 to TRBJ1-5; the match to TRBD1 covers 10 bases. There are 15 residues in the CDR3. CDR1 KGHSH and CDR2 LQKENI come from the germline V gene. Trimming at V came to 5 bases and at J to 3 bases, leaving 4 bases not matched to a gene.

The rearrangement uses TRBV2 and TRBJ2-5; D not certain. Trimming took off 2 bases at V and 6 bases at J, with 10 bases between the two ends. This CDR3 comprises 13 residues. Germline loops: CDR1 SNHLY, CDR2 FYNNEI. CDR3 protein: CASSEPTPQTQYF. The DNA of the CDR3 is TGTGCCAGCAGTGAACCTACCCCACAGACCCAGTACTTC.